This T cell receptor (beta chain) was captured by sequencing in a study of T cell changes during pregnancy in multiple sclerosis. Using immunoSEQ multiplex PCR, the repertoire was profiled, and TCRdb retains in-frame clones only, with some absent. The data contain about 58,000 clones, 93% of them singletons. CDR1 SGHNT and CDR2 YYREEE come from the germline V gene (reference sequence). With 4 bases removed from V and 1 base from J, the gap between germline ends came to 17 bases. The CDR3 length is 16 residues. This clone showed up just a few times. This TCR derives from a female donor with multiple sclerosis, enrolled in a pregnancy study. V and J are TRBV5-4 and TRBJ1-1; maybe TRBD1 (5 bases). Sequenced here: CD8+ T cells from peripheral blood mononuclear cells, sampled in the second trimester of pregnancy. CDR3 residues: CASSQDFSGGNTEAFF. CDR3 coding DNA: TGTGCCAGCAGCCAAGATTTTTCGGGGGGGAACACTGAAGCTTTCTTT.